The 30 T cell receptor beta chains presented below share a single source sample, sequenced in a study of CD8+ T cells in alopecia areata. Noted treatment: oral pan-JAK inhibitor, 5-10 mg twice daily. Sequencing templates came from extracted RNA that was reverse transcribed into cDNA. Profiling relied on immunoSEQ multiplex PCR, and the TCRdb table lists in-frame clones only, not all of them. The profile shows 120,000 or so clones, over 60% of them singletons. The sample in question was CD4+ T cells sorted from blood, obtained at week 4, from a patient treated with tofacitinib. All receptors come from a human donor with alopecia areata.

The rearrangement uses TRBV29-1 and TRBJ2-1, with 9 bases that match TRBD2. The CDR3 is 20 residues long. V lost 3 bases to trimming and J lost 0 bases; unmatched junction nucleotides: 18. Germline CDR1 is SQVTM and CDR2 is ANQGSEA. The CDR3 sequence is CSVDTLVGLAGTSSYNEQFF. The DNA of the CDR3 is TGCAGCGTTGATACCCTTGTGGGGCTAGCGGGGACAAGCTCCTACAATGAGCAGTTCTTC.

This chain connects TRBV30 to TRBJ1-4, with D maybe TRBD1 (6 bases). CDR1 and CDR2 from the germline V gene are GTSNPN and SVGIG (reference sequence). Trimming removed 5 bases at V and 7 bases at J, with 14 bases between. CDR3 length: 13 residues. As DNA, the CDR3 is TGTGCCTGGGGGACGCCGGGGGCTGAAAAACTGTTTTTT. Translating gives CAWGTPGAEKLFF.

In this sample, this clone turned up a few times. CDR3 DNA sequence: TGTGCCAGCAGCCTAGCGGGGGCGGACAATGAGCAGTTCTTC. Its protein product is CASSLAGADNEQFF. The rearrangement joins TRBV11-2 to TRBJ2-1; 10 nucleotides match TRBD2. Germline lookup yields CDR1 SGHAT and CDR2 FQNNGV. The J segment lost 5 bases and the V segment lost 5 bases, leaving 3 bases of the junction unmatched. The CDR3 is 14 amino acids.

J is TRBJ2-5 and V is TRBV30, with 7 bases aligning to TRBD2. J gave up 7 bases and V 2 bases, and 7 bases lay outside the gene matches. CDR1 is GTSNPN, CDR2 SVGIG, per germline (reference sequence). CDR3 length equals 13 residues. The CDR3 spells CAWSPTWGGTQYF. Written as DNA, the CDR3 is TGTGCCTGGAGTCCGACGTGGGGGGGGACCCAGTACTTC.

V and J are TRBV5-1 and TRBJ2-3; possibly TRBD2 for D (6 bases). V lost 4 bases and J 2 bases, leaving 14 bases between the germline ends. The germline V gene encodes CDR1 SGHRS and CDR2 YFSETQ. This CDR3 spans 15 amino acids. CDR3 region: CASSRLAGPTDTQYF. The CDR3 DNA sequence: TGCGCCAGCAGCCGGCTGGCGGGGCCCACAGATACGCAGTATTTT. Full variable domain (rest looked up from reference TRBV5-1 and TRBJ2-3): KAGVTQTPRYLIKTRGQQVTLSCSPISGHRSVSWYQQTPGQGLQFLFEYFSETQRNKGNFPGRFSGRQFSNSRSEMNVSTLELGDSALYLCASSRLAGPTDTQYFGPGTRLTVL.

This clone was found a few times. Other nucleotide sequences from this sample produce the same CDR3. V gene TRBV5-1 combines with J gene TRBJ2-5; D gene uncertain. Looked up from germline, CDR1 is SGHRS and CDR2 is YFSETQ. V was cut by 4 bases and J by 3 bases, with 4 bases left in between. This CDR3 contains 11 residues. For the CDR3, the DNA is TGCGCCAGCAGCATAGAAGAGACCCAGTACTTC. Amino acids: CASSIEETQYF.

The chain couples TRBV30 to TRBJ1-2; no clear D. V lost 2 bases and J 8 bases, leaving 12 bases between the germline ends. The CDR3 is made up of 12 amino acids. Germline assignment: CDR1 GTSNPN and CDR2 SVGIG (reference sequence). CDR3 sequence reads: CAWSIGRPGYTF. The CDR3 region has the DNA TGTGCCTGGAGTATCGGGCGTCCGGGCTACACCTTC.

This clone turned up a few times. The CDR3 nucleotides read TGTGCCACCAGCAGAGACAGTCTAGCGGGGGGGTCCACAGATACGCAGTATTTT. It specifies CATSRDSLAGGSTDTQYF. The J gene is TRBJ2-3, the V gene TRBV15; 12 bases match TRBD2. J gave up 2 bases and V 0 bases, and 6 bases lay outside the gene matches. CDR3 length: 18 residues. Germline V gives CDR1 LNHNV, CDR2 YYDKDF (reference sequence).

Only one count was recorded for this clone. The genes are TRBV4-1 and TRBJ2-3, with TRBD1 as a possible D gene (5 bases). This CDR3 is 14 amino acids long. The V gene lost 0 bases and the J gene lost 4 bases, with 8 bases spanning the gap. The germline V gene encodes CDR1 MGHRA and CDR2 YSYEKL. The CDR3 bases are TGCGCCAGCAGCCAAGATAGCAGGGCAGATACGCAGTATTTT. It is translated as CASSQDSRADTQYF.

This rearrangement joins TRBV5-1 to TRBJ2-2; the D is unclear. V was trimmed by 6 bases and J by 2 bases, leaving 8 bases between them. The CDR3 extends over 13 amino acids. Germline V gene sequence: CDR1 SGHRS, CDR2 YFSETQ. CDR3 nucleotides: TGCGCCAGCATAGGCAGAAACACCGGGGAGCTGTTTTTT. This codes for CASIGRNTGELFF.

The sample holds a few counts of this clone. The CDR3 loop reads CASSATGGGWDGYTF. CDR3 nucleotides: TGTGCCAGCAGTGCAACAGGGGGCGGTTGGGATGGCTACACCTTC. The genes are TRBV25-1 and TRBJ1-2, with 9 bases that match TRBD1. The CDR3 covers 15 residues. CDR1 and CDR2 from the germline V gene are MGHDK and SYGVNS. V lost 4 bases, J lost 6 bases, and 9 bases stayed unmatched.

This chain connects TRBV5-6 to TRBJ2-6; D might be TRBD2 (6 bases). CDR1 SGHDT and CDR2 YYEEEE come from the germline V gene. V shed 0 bases and J shed 2 bases, with 15 bases lying between them. The CDR3 extends over 18 amino acids. The CDR3 sequence is CASSLAGRGGPGANVLTF. CDR3 DNA sequence: TGTGCCAGCAGCTTGGCTGGAAGGGGAGGACCTGGGGCCAACGTCCTGACTTTC.

The chain joins TRBV7-2 to TRBJ2-1; D remains ambiguous. V shed 6 bases and J shed 8 bases, with 8 bases lying between them. Germline V gene sequence: CDR1 SGHTA, CDR2 FQGNSA. The CDR3 has 11 residues. Written as DNA, the CDR3 is TGTGCCAGCAGTGGGCATGATGAGCAGTTCTTC. As protein: CASSGHDEQFF.

This clone was seen only a few times. The chain is built from TRBV7-3 and TRBJ2-2; D is undetermined. Trimming shortened V by 2 bases and J by 2 bases, and 9 bases separated the two germline ends. The germline gives CDR1 SGHTA, CDR2 FQGTGA. This CDR3 is built from 15 residues. CDR3 amino acids: CASSLVSANTGELFF. The CDR3 DNA reads TGTGCCAGCAGCTTAGTCTCGGCAAACACCGGGGAGCTGTTTTTT.

DNA of the CDR3: TGTGCCAGCAGCCCTCCCGGACAGGGCAACAGGGCCAACGTCCTGACTTTC. Its protein product is CASSPPGQGNRANVLTF. The chain has TRBV7-9 and TRBJ2-6, with 8 bases aligning to TRBD1. Looked up from germline, CDR1 is SEHNR and CDR2 is FQNEAQ (reference sequence). This CDR3 is built from 17 residues. After removal of 5 bases from V and 5 bases from J, the junction contained 11 bases not matched to a gene. Full variable domain (missing parts from reference TRBV7-9 and TRBJ2-6): DTGVSQNPRHKITKRGQNVTFRCDPISEHNRLYWYRQTLGQGPEFLTYFQNEAQLEKSRLLSDRFSAERPKGSFSTLEIQRTEQGDSAMYLCASSPPGQGNRANVLTFGAGSRLTVL.

A remark on this clone: Other DNA variants within this sample encode the same CDR3. The rearrangement uses TRBV2 and TRBJ2-1; TRBD2 aligns across 7 bases. Germline lookup yields CDR1 SNHLY and CDR2 FYNNEI. This CDR3 region has 13 residues. V trimming: 8 bases; J trimming: 7 bases; junction bases outside the gene matches: 8. CDR3 sequence: CASLRGGGNEQFF. The CDR3 nucleotides are TGTGCCAGCTTACGTGGGGGGGGAAATGAGCAGTTCTTC.

The V call is TRBV29-1, the J call TRBJ2-3; perhaps TRBD2 as D (5 bases). The CDR3 loop spans 16 amino acids. V was cut by 0 bases and J by 0 bases, with 13 bases left in between. Germline CDR1 SQVTM, CDR2 ANQGSEA. CDR3: CSVEDRLRRSTDTQYF. The CDR3 nucleotides read TGCAGCGTTGAAGATCGACTTAGGAGGAGCACAGATACGCAGTATTTT.

The CDR3 loop is CASSSLATTDTQYF. CDR3 sequence (DNA): TGTGCCAGCAGCTCCCTAGCGACCACAGATACGCAGTATTTT. The chain combines TRBV7-9 with TRBJ2-3; D may be TRBD2 (6 bases). The CDR3 is made up of 14 amino acids. Germline CDR1 and CDR2: SEHNR and FQNEAQ (reference sequence). Between the trimmed V and J ends, which lost 4 bases and 2 bases, there was a span of 10 bases.

The chain recombines TRBV30 with TRBJ1-2; 9 bases fit TRBD1. Germline trimming cut 5 bases from V and 6 bases from J; bases unmatched to any gene: 4. Germline V gene data show CDR1 as GTSNPN and CDR2 as SVGIG (reference sequence). This CDR3 is built from 12 residues. CDR3 amino acids: CAWWGQGNGYTF. The CDR3 bases are TGTGCCTGGTGGGGACAGGGTAATGGCTACACCTTC.

This clone has more than one count but fewer than ten. The chain uses TRBV4-1 and TRBJ2-5, with D perhaps matching TRBD2 (5 bases). The CDR3 has 14 amino acids. The V end was cut by 1 base, the J end by 5 bases, with 11 bases between. Looked up from germline, CDR1 is MGHRA and CDR2 is YSYEKL. The CDR3 DNA is TGCGCCAGCAGCCAAGGGTGGGAGATGGAGACCCAGTACTTC. Encoded protein: CASSQGWEMETQYF.

This chain joins TRBV19 and TRBJ2-3; 8 positions match TRBD1. V shed 0 bases, J shed 5 bases, and the junction held 4 bases outside the gene matches. This CDR3 region has 15 residues. The V gene's germline CDR1 is LNHDA and CDR2 SQIVND (reference sequence). CDR3 protein: CASSIDRQGLDTQYF. DNA for the CDR3: TGTGCCAGTAGTATAGATCGACAGGGGCTAGATACGCAGTATTTT.

The chain is built from TRBV5-1 and TRBJ2-4; 9 bases fit TRBD1. The CDR3 is 13 residues long. The V gene end was trimmed by 4 bases and the J gene end by 5 bases; junction bases not matched to a gene: 1. CDR1 is SGHRS, CDR2 YFSETQ, per germline. Here the CDR3 DNA reads TGCGCCAGCAGCCGGACAGGGGAAAACATTCAGTACTTC. This encodes CASSRTGENIQYF.

The CDR3 region is CASSLKGSNYGYTF. The DNA of the CDR3 is TGTGCCAGCAGTTTAAAGGGGTCTAACTATGGCTACACCTTC. The chain joins TRBV27 to TRBJ1-2; a weak D match, TRBD1 (5 bases). Trimming left V 2 bases short and J 0 bases short, with 7 bases between. The CDR3 has 14 residues. CDR1 is MNHEY and CDR2 is SMNVEV in the germline V gene (reference sequence).

A few counts support this clone. The rearrangement links TRBV29-1 to TRBJ2-3; 10 bases line up with TRBD2. Trimming removed 1 base from V and 3 bases from J; junction bases left unmatched: 13. This CDR3 spans 18 amino acids. Germline V lookup: CDR1 SQVTM, CDR2 ANQGSEA. In DNA, the CDR3 is TGCAGCGTTGAAGTTACCGAGAAACTAGCGGGAATAACAGATACGCAGTATTTT. Amino acids: CSVEVTEKLAGITDTQYF.

This chain links TRBV30 with TRBJ1-3; unclear D gene. V was clipped by 5 bases and J by 0 bases, with 5 bases between them. The CDR3 is 12 residues long. Germline V gives CDR1 GTSNPN, CDR2 SVGIG (reference sequence). The CDR3 DNA reads TGTGCCTGGGACGGCTCTGGAAACACCATATATTTT. It specifies CAWDGSGNTIYF.

The rearrangement joins TRBV5-1 to TRBJ2-1, with D possibly being TRBD2 (6 bases). CDR3 length: 13 amino acids. The germline CDR1 and CDR2 sequences are SGHRS and YFSETQ. The V end was cut by 0 bases, the J end by 8 bases, with 9 bases between. The CDR3 here is CASSLGPSDEQFF. In DNA form, the CDR3 reads TGCGCCAGCAGCTTGGGGCCTAGCGATGAGCAGTTCTTC. The full variable domain, its missing parts supplied by reference TRBV5-1 and TRBJ2-1, is KAGVTQTPRYLIKTRGQQVTLSCSPISGHRSVSWYQQTPGQGLQFLFEYFSETQRNKGNFPGRFSGRQFSNSRSEMNVSTLELGDSALYLCASSLGPSDEQFFGPGTRLTVL.

The chain has TRBV5-1 and TRBJ1-1; D remains unclear. Germline assignment: CDR1 SGHRS and CDR2 YFSETQ. CDR3 size: 10 residues. The germline V and J ends were trimmed by 4 bases and 3 bases, with 1 base remaining between them. This CDR3 is CASSHTEAFF. For the CDR3, the DNA is TGCGCCAGCAGCCACACTGAAGCTTTCTTT.

This clone was detected a few times. The CDR3 spells CASSPLGPSYEQYF. The CDR3 region has the DNA TGTGCCAGCAGCCCATTGGGACCGTCCTACGAGCAGTACTTC. The chain couples TRBV7-9 to TRBJ2-7; the D call may be TRBD1 or TRBD2 (5 bases each). The CDR3 is 14 residues long. Looked up from germline, CDR1 is SEHNR and CDR2 is FQNEAQ (reference sequence). The V end lost 5 bases, the J end lost 1 base, and 12 bases lay between the germline ends. Together with reference TRBV7-9 and TRBJ2-7, the CDR3 gives the full variable domain: DTGVSQNPRHKITKRGQNVTFRCDPISEHNRLYWYRQTLGQGPEFLTYFQNEAQLEKSRLLSDRFSAERPKGSFSTLEIQRTEQGDSAMYLCASSPLGPSYEQYFGPGTRLTVT.

With respect to this clone: This same CDR3 is encoded by further DNA sequences in the sample. The genes are TRBV29-1 and TRBJ2-3; 10 nucleotides align to TRBD1. Germline CDR1 reads SQVTM; CDR2 reads ANQGSEA. J gave up 3 bases and V 6 bases, and 3 bases lay outside the gene matches. This CDR3 has 13 amino acids. The CDR3 loop is CSVTGQGTDTQYF. The DNA for the CDR3 is TGCAGCGTCACGGGACAGGGGACAGATACGCAGTATTTT.

The rearrangement joins TRBV4-2 to TRBJ2-4, with 11 bases identical to TRBD1. The CDR3 consists of 17 residues. CDR1 and CDR2 from the germline V gene are LGHNA and YNFKEQ. After removal of 2 bases from V and 6 bases from J, the junction contained 9 bases not matched to a gene. The CDR3 loop is CASSQSTGTGGLNIQYF. CDR3 bases: TGTGCCAGCAGCCAAAGTACCGGGACAGGGGGGTTAAACATTCAGTACTTC.